Presented here are 14 T cell receptor beta chains from one specimen sequenced in a study of beta chain features in type 1 diabetes. These receptors are not linked to any known antigen. Study-level points and caveats: There was a moderate but significant shortening of TCRB CDR3s in all four CD4+ subsets of Type 1 diabetes patients.

As every portion of the isolated RNA was reverse transcribed, the sequencing read expressed TCRB transcripts. Generated by immunoSEQ multiplex PCR, the TCRdb table keeps only in-frame clones and is missing some. The sample lists hundreds of thousands of clones, over 13% occurring once. The sequenced sample consisted of naive CD4+ T cells from blood. Receptors were obtained from a young man with type 1 diabetes.

To note about this clone: In the same sample, other DNA sequences code for this CDR3. The rearrangement links TRBV18 to TRBJ1-5, with D possibly matching TRBD1 (5 bases). Trimming removed 3 bases at V and 5 bases at J, with 8 bases between. This CDR3 has 13 residues. CDR1 and CDR2 from the germline V gene are KGHSH and LQKENI. The CDR3 DNA sequence: TGTGCCAGCTCACCGGGGGAGGATCAGCCCCAGCATTTT. Protein sequence: CASSPGEDQPQHF.

This clone was picked up a small number of times. J is TRBJ2-5 and V is TRBV7-9; 7 bases line up with TRBD2. Germline V CDR1 and CDR2: SEHNR, FQNEAQ (reference sequence). CDR3 length equals 13 residues. Losses at the gene ends were 5 bases for V and 5 bases for J; bases not matched to a gene: 5. CDR3 protein: CASSPDGRETQYF. For the CDR3, the DNA is TGTGCCAGCAGCCCCGACGGGAGGGAGACCCAGTACTTC.

This clone showed up just a few times. The chain has TRBV7-9 and TRBJ1-1, with no clear D. The CDR3 is 14 amino acids. In germline, CDR1 is SEHNR, CDR2 FQNEAQ (reference sequence). V was clipped by 4 bases and J by 4 bases, with 13 bases between them. CDR3 nucleotide sequence: TGTGCCAGCAGCTACCAAACTCTGGGCACTGAAGCTTTCTTT. This encodes CASSYQTLGTEAFF. Drawing the rest from reference TRBV7-9 and TRBJ1-1, the complete variable domain is DTGVSQNPRHKITKRGQNVTFRCDPISEHNRLYWYRQTLGQGPEFLTYFQNEAQLEKSRLLSDRFSAERPKGSFSTLEIQRTEQGDSAMYLCASSYQTLGTEAFFGQGTRLTVV.

V gene TRBV7-2 combines with J gene TRBJ2-7; maybe TRBD1 (6 bases). The CDR3 extends over 15 amino acids. The V gene lost 4 bases and the J gene lost 2 bases, with 15 bases spanning the gap. Germline V lookup: CDR1 SGHTA, CDR2 FQGNSA. The CDR3 protein is CASSSPGHNTYEQYF. The CDR3 coding sequence is TGTGCCAGCAGCTCCCCGGGACACAATACCTACGAGCAGTACTTC.

The chain is built from TRBV4-3 and TRBJ1-2; 7 bases fit TRBD1. Per the germline V gene, CDR1 is LGHNA and CDR2 is YSLEER. CDR3 size: 14 residues. The V segment lost 2 bases and the J segment 6 bases; nucleotides outside the gene matches: 6. The CDR3 nucleotides are TGCGCCAGCAGCCAACTAGGACAGGACGATGGCTACACCTTC. Encoded protein: CASSQLGQDDGYTF.

In its sample, this clone was seen a few times. The rearrangement links TRBV15 to TRBJ2-1; D remains ambiguous. Germline loops: CDR1 LNHNV, CDR2 YYDKDF (reference sequence). This CDR3 comprises 14 residues. V was clipped by 0 bases and J by 3 bases, with 6 bases between them. CDR3 residues: CATSRDSYYNEQFF. In DNA form, the CDR3 reads TGTGCCACCAGCAGAGACTCATACTACAATGAGCAGTTCTTC.

The chain uses TRBV30 and TRBJ1-1; D is possibly TRBD1 (6 bases). Looked up from germline, CDR1 is GTSNPN and CDR2 is SVGIG (reference sequence). V was shortened by 5 bases and J by 1 base, with 17 bases between the two germline ends. This CDR3 has 15 amino acids. CDR3 DNA: TGTGCCTGGGGAAGCGGACAGCCTCCGAACACTGAAGCTTTCTTT. Translating gives CAWGSGQPPNTEAFF.

The chain couples TRBV30 to TRBJ2-2, with 7 bases that match TRBD2. The CDR3 loop spans 11 amino acids. V lost 2 bases, J lost 14 bases, and 5 bases stayed unmatched. Looked up from germline, CDR1 is GTSNPN and CDR2 is SVGIG (reference sequence). The CDR3 sequence: CAWSWRELLFF. CDR3 DNA: TGTGCCTGGAGTTGGCGGGAGTTACTGTTTTTT.

This clone was detected only a few times. The chain couples TRBV7-6 to TRBJ2-7, with D uncertain. The CDR3 has 11 amino acids. V lost 5 bases, J lost 3 bases, and 5 bases lay in between. In germline, CDR1 is SGHVS, CDR2 FNYEAQ. DNA of the CDR3: TGTGCCAGCAGCGCCAGCTACGAGCAGTACTTC. It is translated as CASSASYEQYF.

The chain joins TRBV7-2 to TRBJ2-2, with D possibly TRBD2 on 7 matching bases. The germline V gene has CDR1 SGHTA and CDR2 FQGNSA. The CDR3 extends over 15 amino acids. The V end was cut by 4 bases, the J end by 5 bases, with 14 bases between. Here the CDR3 reads CASSSHGGQTGELFF. CDR3 coding DNA: TGTGCCAGCAGCTCCCACGGGGGGCAAACCGGGGAGCTGTTTTTT.

On this clone itself: Other DNA sequences in the same sample also yield this CDR3. This sequence joins TRBV12-5 and TRBJ2-1; D is ambiguous. The CDR3 is made up of 14 amino acids. V was pared by 1 base and J by 1 base, with 5 bases between. Germline-derived CDR1 and CDR2 are LGHNT and FRNRAP. CDR3 DNA: TGTGCTAGTGGTTTGGGCCAGTCCTACAATGAGCAGTTCTTC. As protein: CASGLGQSYNEQFF.

This clone came up a few times. V usage is TRBV5-1 and J usage is TRBJ2-2; D is tentatively TRBD1 or TRBD2 (6 bases each). Trimming cost V 2 bases and J 6 bases, with 11 bases left between them. The CDR3 totals 14 residues. Germline CDR1 reads SGHRS; CDR2 reads YFSETQ. The CDR3 protein is CASSFEGEAGELFF. The CDR3 DNA follows: TGCGCCAGCAGCTTTGAGGGGGAGGCCGGGGAGCTGTTTTTT. Full variable domain (missing parts from reference TRBV5-1 and TRBJ2-2): KAGVTQTPRYLIKTRGQQVTLSCSPISGHRSVSWYQQTPGQGLQFLFEYFSETQRNKGNFPGRFSGRQFSNSRSEMNVSTLELGDSALYLCASSFEGEAGELFFGEGSRLTVL.

This clone has more than one count but fewer than ten. The chain links TRBV30 to TRBJ1-5; D unclear. CDR3 size: 15 residues. Trimming removed 2 bases from V and 2 bases from J, with 13 bases in between. Germline V gene data show CDR1 as GTSNPN and CDR2 as SVGIG (reference sequence). The CDR3 region has the DNA TGTGCCTGGAGTCAAGTCGGTGGGGGCAATCAGCCCCAGCATTTT. Its translation: CAWSQVGGGNQPQHF.

The V call is TRBV28, the J call TRBJ2-3; TRBD1 matches at 7 bases. Trimming took 6 bases from V and 0 from J; bases not matched to a gene: 12. Germline CDR1 reads MDHEN; CDR2 reads SYDVKM. The CDR3 spans 17 residues. The CDR3 DNA is TGTGCCAGCAGCGTATCCACCGGGACAGCTAGCACAGATACGCAGTATTTT. Its translation is CASSVSTGTASTDTQYF. The full variable domain, its missing parts supplied by reference TRBV28 and TRBJ2-3, is DVKVTQSSRYLVKRTGEKVFLECVQDMDHENMFWYRQDPGLGLRLIYFSYDVKMKEKGDIPEGYSVSREKKERFSLILESASTNQTSMYLCASSVSTGTASTDTQYFGPGTRLTVL.